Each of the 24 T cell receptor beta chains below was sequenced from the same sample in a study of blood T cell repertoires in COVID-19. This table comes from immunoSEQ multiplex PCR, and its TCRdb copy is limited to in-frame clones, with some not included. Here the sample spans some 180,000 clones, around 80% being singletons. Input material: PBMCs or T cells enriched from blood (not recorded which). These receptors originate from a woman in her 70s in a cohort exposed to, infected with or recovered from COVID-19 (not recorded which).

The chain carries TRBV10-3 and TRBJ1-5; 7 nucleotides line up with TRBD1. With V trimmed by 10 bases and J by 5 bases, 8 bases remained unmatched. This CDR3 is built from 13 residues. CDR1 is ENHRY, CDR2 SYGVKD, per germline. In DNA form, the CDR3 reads TGTGCCACCACAACAGGGGCCGATCAGCCCCAGCATTTT. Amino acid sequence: CATTTGADQPQHF.

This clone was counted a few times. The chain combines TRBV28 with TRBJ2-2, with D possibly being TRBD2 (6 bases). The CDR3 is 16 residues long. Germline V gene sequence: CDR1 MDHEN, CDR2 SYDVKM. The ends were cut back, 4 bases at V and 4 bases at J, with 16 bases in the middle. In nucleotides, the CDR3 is TGTGCCAGCAGTTATAGGAACGGGAGTCCCACCGGGGAGCTGTTTTTT. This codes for CASSYRNGSPTGELFF. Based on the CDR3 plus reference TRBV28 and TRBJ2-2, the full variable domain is DVKVTQSSRYLVKRTGEKVFLECVQDMDHENMFWYRQDPGLGLRLIYFSYDVKMKEKGDIPEGYSVSREKKERFSLILESASTNQTSMYLCASSYRNGSPTGELFFGEGSRLTVL.

DNA for the CDR3: TGTGCCAGCAGGCCTACTAGCGGGATGACAGATACGCAGTATTTT. It specifies CASRPTSGMTDTQYF. The J gene is TRBJ2-3, the V gene TRBV6-5, with 10 bases lining up with TRBD2. The germline CDR1 and CDR2 sequences are MNHEY and SVGAGI. V was pared by 6 bases and J by 3 bases, with 6 bases of the junction left unmatched. This CDR3 spans 15 amino acids.

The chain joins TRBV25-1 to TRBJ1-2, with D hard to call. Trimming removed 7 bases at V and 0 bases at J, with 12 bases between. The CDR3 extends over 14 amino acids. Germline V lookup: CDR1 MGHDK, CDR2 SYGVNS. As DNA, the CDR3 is TGTGCCAGCACCCCCGGAGAAGCTAACTATGGCTACACCTTC. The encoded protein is CASTPGEANYGYTF.

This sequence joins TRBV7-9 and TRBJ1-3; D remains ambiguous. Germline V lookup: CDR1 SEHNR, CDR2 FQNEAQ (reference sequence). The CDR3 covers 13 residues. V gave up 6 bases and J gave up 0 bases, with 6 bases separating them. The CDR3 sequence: CASSLNSGNTIYF. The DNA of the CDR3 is TGTGCCAGCAGTCTTAACTCTGGAAACACCATATATTTT.

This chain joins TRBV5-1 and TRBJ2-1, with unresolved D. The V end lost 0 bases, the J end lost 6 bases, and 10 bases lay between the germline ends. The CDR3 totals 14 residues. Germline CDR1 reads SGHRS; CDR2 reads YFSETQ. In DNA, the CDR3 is TGCGCCAGCAGCTTGGCCGCGAACCTCAATGAGCAGTTCTTC. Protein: CASSLAANLNEQFF.

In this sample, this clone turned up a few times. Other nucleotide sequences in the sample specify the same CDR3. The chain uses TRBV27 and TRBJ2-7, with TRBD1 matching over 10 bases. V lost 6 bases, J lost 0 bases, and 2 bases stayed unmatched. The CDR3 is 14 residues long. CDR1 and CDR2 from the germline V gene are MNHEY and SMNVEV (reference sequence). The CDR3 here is CASSRDRGSYEQYF. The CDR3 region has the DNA TGTGCCAGCAGCCGGGACAGGGGCTCCTACGAGCAGTACTTC.

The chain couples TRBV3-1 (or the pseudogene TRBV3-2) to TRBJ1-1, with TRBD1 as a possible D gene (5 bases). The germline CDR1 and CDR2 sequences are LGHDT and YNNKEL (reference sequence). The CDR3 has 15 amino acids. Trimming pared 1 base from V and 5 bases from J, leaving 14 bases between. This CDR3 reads CASSQVGQGETEAFF. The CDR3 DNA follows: TGTGCCAGCAGCCAAGTCGGGCAGGGTGAAACTGAAGCTTTCTTT.

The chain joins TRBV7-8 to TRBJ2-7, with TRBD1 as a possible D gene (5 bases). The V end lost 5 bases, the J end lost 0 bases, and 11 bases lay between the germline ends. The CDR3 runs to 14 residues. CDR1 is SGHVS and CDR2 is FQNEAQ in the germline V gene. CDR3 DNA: TGTGCCAGCAGCGTCGACAGTAGCTCCTACGAGCAGTACTTC. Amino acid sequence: CASSVDSSSYEQYF.

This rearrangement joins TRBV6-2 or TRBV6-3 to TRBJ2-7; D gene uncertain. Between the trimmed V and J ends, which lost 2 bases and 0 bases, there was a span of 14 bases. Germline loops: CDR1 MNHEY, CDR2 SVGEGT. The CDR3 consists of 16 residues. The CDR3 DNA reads TGTGCCAGCAGTTACCTTCCCGGTTCTAGCTCCTACGAGCAGTACTTC. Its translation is CASSYLPGSSSYEQYF.

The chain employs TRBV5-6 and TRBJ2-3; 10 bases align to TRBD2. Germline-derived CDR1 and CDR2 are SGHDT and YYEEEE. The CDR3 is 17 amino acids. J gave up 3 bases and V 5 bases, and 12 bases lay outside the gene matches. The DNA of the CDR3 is TGTGCCAGCAGTCGGCTCCTATTAGCGGGAGGAACAGATACGCAGTATTTT. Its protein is CASSRLLLAGGTDTQYF.

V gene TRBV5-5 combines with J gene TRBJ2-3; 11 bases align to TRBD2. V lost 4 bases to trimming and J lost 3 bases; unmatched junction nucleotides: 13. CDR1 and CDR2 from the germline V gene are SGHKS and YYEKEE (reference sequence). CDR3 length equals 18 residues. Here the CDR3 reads CASSQLAGGPTRTDTQYF. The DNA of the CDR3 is TGTGCCAGCAGCCAGTTAGCGGGAGGGCCAACTAGGACAGATACGCAGTATTTT.

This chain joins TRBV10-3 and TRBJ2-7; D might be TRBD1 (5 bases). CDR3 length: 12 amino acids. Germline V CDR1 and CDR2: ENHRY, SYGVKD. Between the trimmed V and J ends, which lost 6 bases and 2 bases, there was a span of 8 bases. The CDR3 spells CAISSTAYEQYF. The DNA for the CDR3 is TGTGCCATCAGCTCGACAGCCTACGAGCAGTACTTC.

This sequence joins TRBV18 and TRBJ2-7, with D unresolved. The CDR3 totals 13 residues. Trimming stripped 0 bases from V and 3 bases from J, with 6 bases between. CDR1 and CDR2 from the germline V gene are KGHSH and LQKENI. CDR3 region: CASSPPANYEQYF. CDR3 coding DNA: TGTGCCAGCTCACCACCGGCAAACTACGAGCAGTACTTC.

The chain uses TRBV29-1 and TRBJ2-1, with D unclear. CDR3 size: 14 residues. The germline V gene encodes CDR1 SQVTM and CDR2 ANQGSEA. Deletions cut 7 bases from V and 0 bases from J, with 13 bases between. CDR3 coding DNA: TGCAGCGCACTAACTGTGAGCTCCTACAATGAGCAGTTCTTC. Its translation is CSALTVSSYNEQFF.

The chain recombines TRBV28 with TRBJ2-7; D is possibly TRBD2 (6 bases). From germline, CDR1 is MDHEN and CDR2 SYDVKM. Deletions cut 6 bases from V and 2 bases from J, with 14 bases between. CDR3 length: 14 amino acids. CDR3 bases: TGTGCCAGCAGAGACGGAGGGAGCCCCTACGAGCAGTACTTC. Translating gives CASRDGGSPYEQYF.

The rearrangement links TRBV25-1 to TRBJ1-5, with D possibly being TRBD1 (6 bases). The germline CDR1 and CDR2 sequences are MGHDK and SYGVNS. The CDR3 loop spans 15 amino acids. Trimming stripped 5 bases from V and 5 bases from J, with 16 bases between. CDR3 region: CASSPAGGSHQPQHF. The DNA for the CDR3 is TGTGCCAGCAGTCCCGCGGGGGGCTCCCATCAGCCCCAGCATTTT.

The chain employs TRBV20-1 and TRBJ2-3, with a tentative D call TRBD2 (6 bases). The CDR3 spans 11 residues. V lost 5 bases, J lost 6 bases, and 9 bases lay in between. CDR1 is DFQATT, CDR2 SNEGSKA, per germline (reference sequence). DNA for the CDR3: TGCAGTGCTGGGGCGGGGGATACGCAGTATTTT. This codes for CSAGAGDTQYF.

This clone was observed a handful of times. The CDR3 coding sequence is TGTGCCAGCAGCTTACCGGGACTAGCGGGACCCGGGGAGCTGTTTTTT. As protein: CASSLPGLAGPGELFF. The gene calls are TRBV5-4 and TRBJ2-2, with TRBD2 identical over 13 bases. The germline V gene encodes CDR1 SGHNT and CDR2 YYREEE (reference sequence). There are 16 residues in the CDR3. Trimming removed 2 bases from V and 6 bases from J; junction bases left unmatched: 4.

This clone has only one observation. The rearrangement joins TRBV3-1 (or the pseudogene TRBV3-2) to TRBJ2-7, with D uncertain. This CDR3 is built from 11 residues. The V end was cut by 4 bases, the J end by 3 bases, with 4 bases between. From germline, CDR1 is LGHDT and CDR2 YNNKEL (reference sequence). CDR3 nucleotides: TGTGCCAGCAGCCTTAACTACGAGCAGTACTTC. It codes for CASSLNYEQYF.

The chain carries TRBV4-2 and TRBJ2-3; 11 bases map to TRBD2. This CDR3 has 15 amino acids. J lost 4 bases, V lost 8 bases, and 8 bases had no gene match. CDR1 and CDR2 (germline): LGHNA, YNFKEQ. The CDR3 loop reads CASAGLAGGPDTQYF. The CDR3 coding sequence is TGTGCCAGCGCAGGCCTAGCGGGAGGACCAGATACGCAGTATTTT.

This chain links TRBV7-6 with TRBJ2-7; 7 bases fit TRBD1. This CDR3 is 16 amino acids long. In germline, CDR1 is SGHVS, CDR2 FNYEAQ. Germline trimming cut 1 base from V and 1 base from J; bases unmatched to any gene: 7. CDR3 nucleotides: TGTGCCAGCAGCTTAGTGAGCCGGGACAGATCCTACGAGCAGTACTTC. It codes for CASSLVSRDRSYEQYF.

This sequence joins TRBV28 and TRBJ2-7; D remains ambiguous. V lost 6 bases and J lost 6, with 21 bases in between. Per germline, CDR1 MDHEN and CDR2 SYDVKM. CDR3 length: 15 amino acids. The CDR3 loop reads CASSTQSNNIPEQYF. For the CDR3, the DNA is TGTGCCAGCAGCACCCAATCCAATAACATACCCGAGCAGTACTTC.

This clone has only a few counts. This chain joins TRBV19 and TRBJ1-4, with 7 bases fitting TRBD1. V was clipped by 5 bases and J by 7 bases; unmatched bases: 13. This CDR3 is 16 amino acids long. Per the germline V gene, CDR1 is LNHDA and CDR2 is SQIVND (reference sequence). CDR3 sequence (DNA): TGTGCCAGTAGTCTCTACGGACAGGTTGGAGGTGAAAAACTGTTTTTT. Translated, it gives CASSLYGQVGGEKLFF.